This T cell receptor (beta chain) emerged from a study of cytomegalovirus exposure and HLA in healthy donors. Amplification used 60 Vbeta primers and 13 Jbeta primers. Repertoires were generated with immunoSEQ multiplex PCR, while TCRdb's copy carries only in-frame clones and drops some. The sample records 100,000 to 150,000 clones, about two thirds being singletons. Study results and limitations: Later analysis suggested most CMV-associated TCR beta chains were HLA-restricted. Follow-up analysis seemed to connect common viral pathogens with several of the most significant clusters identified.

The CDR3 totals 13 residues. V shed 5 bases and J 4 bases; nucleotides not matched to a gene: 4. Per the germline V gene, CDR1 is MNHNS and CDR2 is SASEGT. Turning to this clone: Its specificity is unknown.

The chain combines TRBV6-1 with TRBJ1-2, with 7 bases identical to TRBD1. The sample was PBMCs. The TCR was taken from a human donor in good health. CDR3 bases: TGTGCCAGCAGTATACGGGACAGCTATGGCTACACCTTC. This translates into CASSIRDSYGYTF.